This T cell receptor beta chain was sequenced during a study of shared clonotypes between healthy human individuals. Study outcomes and limitations: At large depth, rarefaction still showed sorted-subset sequencing to be incomplete.

Germline V gene data show CDR1 as MDHEN and CDR2 as SYDVKM. This CDR3 has 14 amino acids. V lost 5 bases to trimming and J lost 1 base, with 12 bases between them. Of note for this clone: What it binds is not known.

TCRdb's table, derived via immunoSEQ multiplex PCR, lists solely in-frame clones and lacks some. The sample lists about 2.4 million clones, over 85% seen once, with around 0.4% in the top ten. The sample taken for sequencing was naive CD4+ T cells from PBMCs. Subset denoted: CD45RA+ positively selected. The chain employs TRBV28 and TRBJ2-7; a possible D gene is TRBD1 (6 bases). The TCR sequence derives from a man between 18 and 29 years old in good health. Some clones in this sample may be carry-over from other donors' samples. CDR3 residues: CASSAIRGSYEQYF. CDR3 bases: TGTGCCAGCAGTGCCATAAGGGGGTCCTACGAGCAGTACTTC.